Reported below is one T cell receptor (beta chain). The data originate from a study of blood T cells in healthy people across ages. In germline, CDR1 is LGHNA, CDR2 YSLEER. This CDR3 has 12 residues. V lost 1 base and J lost 11, with 11 bases in between. Using a J-beta primer mix together with a sample-barcoded 5' primer, a second PCR was run for about 6 to 11 cycles. The study obtained at least 3 million CDR3-containing paired-end reads from every sample. TCRdb analysed the 5' RACE reads with MiXCR anew, one entry per CDR3 protein. The repertoire holds some 1,500,000 distinct CDR3 sequences, with approximately 43% as singletons.

The rearrangement uses TRBV4-3 and TRBJ2-5; the D is unclear. Input material: blood. This clonotype was sampled from a woman in her late teens or twenties in good health. DNA for the CDR3: TGCGCCAGCAGCCAAGGTTGGAATGAGCAGTACTTC. Translating it yields CASSQGWNEQYF.